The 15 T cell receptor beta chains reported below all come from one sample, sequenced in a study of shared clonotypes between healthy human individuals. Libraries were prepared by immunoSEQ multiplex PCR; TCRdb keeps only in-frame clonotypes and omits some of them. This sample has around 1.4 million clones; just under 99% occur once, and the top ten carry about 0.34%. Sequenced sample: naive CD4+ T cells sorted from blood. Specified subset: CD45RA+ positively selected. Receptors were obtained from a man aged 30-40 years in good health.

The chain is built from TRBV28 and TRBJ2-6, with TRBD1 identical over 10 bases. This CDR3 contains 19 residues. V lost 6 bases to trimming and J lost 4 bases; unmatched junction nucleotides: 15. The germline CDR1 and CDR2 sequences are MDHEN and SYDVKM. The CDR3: CASSHNGGGQGFGANVLTF. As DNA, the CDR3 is TGTGCCAGCAGCCATAATGGTGGGGGACAGGGGTTCGGGGCCAACGTCCTGACTTTC.

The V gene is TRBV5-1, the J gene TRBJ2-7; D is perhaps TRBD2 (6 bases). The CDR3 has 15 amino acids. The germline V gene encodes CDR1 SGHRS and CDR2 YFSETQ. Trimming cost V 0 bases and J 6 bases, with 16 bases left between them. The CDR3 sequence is CASSLAGTAEAEQYF. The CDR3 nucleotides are TGCGCCAGCAGCTTGGCAGGGACTGCCGAGGCCGAGCAGTACTTC.

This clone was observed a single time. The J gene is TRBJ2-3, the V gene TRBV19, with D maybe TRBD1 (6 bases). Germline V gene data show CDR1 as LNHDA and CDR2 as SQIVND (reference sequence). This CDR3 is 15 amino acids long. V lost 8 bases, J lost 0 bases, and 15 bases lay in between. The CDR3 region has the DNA TGTGCCAGTCGGACAACAGGGAGAAGCACAGATACGCAGTATTTT. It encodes CASRTTGRSTDTQYF.

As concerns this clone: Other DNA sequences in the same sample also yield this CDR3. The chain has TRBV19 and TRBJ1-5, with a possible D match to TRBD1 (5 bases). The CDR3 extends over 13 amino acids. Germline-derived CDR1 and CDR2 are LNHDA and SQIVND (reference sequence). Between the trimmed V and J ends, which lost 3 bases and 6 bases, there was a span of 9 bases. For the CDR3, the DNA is TGTGCCAGTAGTATTCAAGGGGTTCAGCCCCAGCATTTT. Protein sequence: CASSIQGVQPQHF.

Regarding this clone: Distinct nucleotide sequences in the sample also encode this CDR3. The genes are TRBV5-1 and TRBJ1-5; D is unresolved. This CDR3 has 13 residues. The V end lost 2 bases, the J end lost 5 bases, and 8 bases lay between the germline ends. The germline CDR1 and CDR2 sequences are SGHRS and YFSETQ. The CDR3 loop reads CASSLGQDQPQHF. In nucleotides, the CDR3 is TGCGCCAGCAGCTTAGGTCAGGATCAGCCCCAGCATTTT.

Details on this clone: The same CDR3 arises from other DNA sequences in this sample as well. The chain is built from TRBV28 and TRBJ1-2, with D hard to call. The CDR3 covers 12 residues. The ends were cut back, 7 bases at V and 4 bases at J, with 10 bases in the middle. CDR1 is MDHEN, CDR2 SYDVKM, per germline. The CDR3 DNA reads TGTGCCAGCAAGGAATCGGGCTATGGCTACACCTTC. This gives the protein CASKESGYGYTF.

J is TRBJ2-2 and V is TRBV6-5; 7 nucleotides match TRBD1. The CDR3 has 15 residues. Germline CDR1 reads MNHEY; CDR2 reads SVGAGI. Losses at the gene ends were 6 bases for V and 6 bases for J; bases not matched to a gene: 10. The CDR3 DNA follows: TGTGCCAGCAGCTACAGGGGATTGAAGTCCGGGGAGCTGTTTTTT. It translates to CASSYRGLKSGELFF.

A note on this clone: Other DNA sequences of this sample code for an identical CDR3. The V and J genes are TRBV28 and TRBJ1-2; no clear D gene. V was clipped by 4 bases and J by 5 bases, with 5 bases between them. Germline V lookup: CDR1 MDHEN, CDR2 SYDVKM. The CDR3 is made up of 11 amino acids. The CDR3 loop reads CASSSVYGYTF. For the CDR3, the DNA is TGTGCCAGCAGTTCCGTGTATGGCTACACCTTC.

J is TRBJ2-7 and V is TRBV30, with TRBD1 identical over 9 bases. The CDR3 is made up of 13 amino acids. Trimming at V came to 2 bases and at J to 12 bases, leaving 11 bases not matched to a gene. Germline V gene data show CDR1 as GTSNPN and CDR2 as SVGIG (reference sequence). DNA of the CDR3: TGTGCCTGGAGTCTACAGGGGGCGGCCCTGTCGTACTTC. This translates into CAWSLQGAALSYF.

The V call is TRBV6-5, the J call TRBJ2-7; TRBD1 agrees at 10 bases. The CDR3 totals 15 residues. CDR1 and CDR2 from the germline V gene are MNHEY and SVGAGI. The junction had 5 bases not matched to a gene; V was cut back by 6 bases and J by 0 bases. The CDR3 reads CASSRDRGPSYEQYF. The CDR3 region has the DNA TGTGCCAGCAGCCGGGACAGGGGCCCCTCCTACGAGCAGTACTTC.

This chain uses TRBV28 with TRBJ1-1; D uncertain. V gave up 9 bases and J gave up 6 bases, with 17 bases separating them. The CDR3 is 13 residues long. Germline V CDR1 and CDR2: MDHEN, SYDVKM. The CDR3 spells CASRRLTSPEAFF. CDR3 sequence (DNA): TGTGCCAGTCGCCGGCTAACGAGTCCTGAAGCTTTCTTT.

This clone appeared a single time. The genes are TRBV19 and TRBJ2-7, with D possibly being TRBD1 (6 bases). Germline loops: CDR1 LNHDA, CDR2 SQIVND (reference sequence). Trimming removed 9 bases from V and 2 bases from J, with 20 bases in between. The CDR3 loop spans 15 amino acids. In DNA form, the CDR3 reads TGTGCCAGACCCGGACAGTCTAAAACCCCCTACGAGCAGTACTTC. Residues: CARPGQSKTPYEQYF.

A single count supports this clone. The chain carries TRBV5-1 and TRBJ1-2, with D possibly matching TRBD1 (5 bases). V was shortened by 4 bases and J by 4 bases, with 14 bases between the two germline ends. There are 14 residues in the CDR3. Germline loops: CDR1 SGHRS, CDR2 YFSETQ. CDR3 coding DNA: TGCGCCAGCAGCCTGGGAGGGGACGGCTATGGCTACACCTTC. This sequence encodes CASSLGGDGYGYTF.

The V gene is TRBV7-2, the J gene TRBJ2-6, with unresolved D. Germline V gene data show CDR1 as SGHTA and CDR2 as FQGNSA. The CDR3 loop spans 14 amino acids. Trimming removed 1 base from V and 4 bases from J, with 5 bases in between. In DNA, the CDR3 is TGTGCCAGCAGCTTAGGTGTAGGGGCCAACGTCCTGACTTTC. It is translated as CASSLGVGANVLTF.

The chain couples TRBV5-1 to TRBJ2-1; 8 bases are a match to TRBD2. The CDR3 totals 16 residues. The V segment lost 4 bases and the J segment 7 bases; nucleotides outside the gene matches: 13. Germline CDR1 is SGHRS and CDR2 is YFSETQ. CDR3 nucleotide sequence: TGCGCCAGCAGCGGGGGACTAGTTCAGGGCTGGAATGAGCAGTTCTTC. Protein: CASSGGLVQGWNEQFF.